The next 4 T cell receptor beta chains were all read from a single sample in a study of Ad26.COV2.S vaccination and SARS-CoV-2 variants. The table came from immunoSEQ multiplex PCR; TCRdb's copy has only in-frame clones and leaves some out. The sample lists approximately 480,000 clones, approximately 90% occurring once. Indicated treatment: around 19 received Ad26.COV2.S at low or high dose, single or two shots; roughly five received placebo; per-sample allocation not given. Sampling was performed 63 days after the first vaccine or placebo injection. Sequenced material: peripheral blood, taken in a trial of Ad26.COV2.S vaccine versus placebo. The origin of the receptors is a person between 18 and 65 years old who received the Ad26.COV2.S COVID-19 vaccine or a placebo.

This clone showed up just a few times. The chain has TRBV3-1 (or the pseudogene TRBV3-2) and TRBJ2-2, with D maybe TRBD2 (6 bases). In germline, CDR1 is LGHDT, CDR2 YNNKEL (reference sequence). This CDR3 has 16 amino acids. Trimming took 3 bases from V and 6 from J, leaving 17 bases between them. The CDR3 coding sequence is TGTGCCAGCAGCCAGAGCGGATACGGAGGGGCCGGGGAGCTGTTTTTT. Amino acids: CASSQSGYGGAGELFF.

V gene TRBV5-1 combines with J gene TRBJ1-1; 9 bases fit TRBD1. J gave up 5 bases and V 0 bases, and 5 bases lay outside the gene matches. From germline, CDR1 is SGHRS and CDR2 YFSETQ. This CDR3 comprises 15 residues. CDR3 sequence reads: CASSLGTGVWTEAFF. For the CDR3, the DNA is TGCGCCAGCAGCTTGGGGACAGGGGTTTGGACTGAAGCTTTCTTT.

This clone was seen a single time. CDR3 sequence (DNA): TGTGCCAGCAGCTTAGTAAGGGAGACTGAAGCTTTCTTT. Amino acid sequence: CASSLVRETEAFF. V is TRBV13 and J is TRBJ1-1; D remains ambiguous. The CDR3 covers 13 residues. CDR1 and CDR2 (germline): PRHDT, FYEKMQ (reference sequence). V lost 1 base and J 5 bases, leaving 8 bases between the germline ends. Full variable domain (missing parts from reference TRBV13 and TRBJ1-1): AAGVIQSPRHLIKEKRETATLKCYPIPRHDTVYWYQQGPGQDPQFLISFYEKMQSDKGSIPDRFSAQQFSDYHSELNMSSLELGDSALYFCASSLVRETEAFFGQGTRLTVV.

In DNA form, the CDR3 reads TGTGCCAGCAGCTTGGAGGGGACCTACGAGCAGTACTTC. Its protein product is CASSLEGTYEQYF. This rearrangement joins TRBV7-2 to TRBJ2-7, with a tentative D call TRBD2 (6 bases). The CDR3 covers 13 residues. V lost 3 bases to trimming and J lost 2 bases, with 8 bases between them. CDR1 is SGHTA, CDR2 FQGNSA, per germline. The full variable domain, rest sourced from reference TRBV7-2 and TRBJ2-7, is GAGVSQSPSNKVTEKGKDVELRCDPISGHTALYWYRQSLGQGLEFLIYFQGNSAPDKSGLPSDRFSAERTGGSVSTLTIQRTQQEDSAVYLCASSLEGTYEQYFGPGTRLTVT.